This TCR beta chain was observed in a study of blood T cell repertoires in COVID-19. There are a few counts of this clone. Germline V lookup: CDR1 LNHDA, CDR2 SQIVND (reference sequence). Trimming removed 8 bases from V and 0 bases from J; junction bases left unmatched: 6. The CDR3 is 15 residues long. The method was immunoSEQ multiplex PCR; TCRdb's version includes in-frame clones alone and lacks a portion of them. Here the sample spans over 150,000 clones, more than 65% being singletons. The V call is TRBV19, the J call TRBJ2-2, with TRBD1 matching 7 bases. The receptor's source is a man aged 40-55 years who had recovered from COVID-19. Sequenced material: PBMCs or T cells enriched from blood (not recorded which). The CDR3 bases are TGTGCCAGTGCATTCGGACAGGCGAACACCGGGGAGCTGTTTTTT. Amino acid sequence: CASAFGQANTGELFF.